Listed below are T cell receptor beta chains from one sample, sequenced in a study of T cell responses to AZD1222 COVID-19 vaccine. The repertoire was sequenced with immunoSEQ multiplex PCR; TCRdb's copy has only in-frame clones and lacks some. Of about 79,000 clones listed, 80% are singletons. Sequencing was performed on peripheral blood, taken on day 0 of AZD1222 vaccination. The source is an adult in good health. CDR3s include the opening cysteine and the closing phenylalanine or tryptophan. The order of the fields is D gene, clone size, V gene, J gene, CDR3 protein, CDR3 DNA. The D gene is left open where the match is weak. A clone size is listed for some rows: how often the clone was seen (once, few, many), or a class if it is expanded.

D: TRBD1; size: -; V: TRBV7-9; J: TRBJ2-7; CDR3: CASSSSGGKNEQYF; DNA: TGTGCCAGCAGCTCCTCAGGGGGTAAAAACGAGCAGTACTTC
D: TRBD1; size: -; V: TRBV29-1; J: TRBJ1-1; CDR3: CSVQGEGGKNTEAFF; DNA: TGCAGCGTACAGGGGGAAGGGGGTAAGAACACTGAAGCTTTCTTT
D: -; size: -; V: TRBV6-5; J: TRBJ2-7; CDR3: CASISSSYEQYF; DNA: TGTGCCAGCATCTCCAGCTCCTACGAGCAGTACTTC
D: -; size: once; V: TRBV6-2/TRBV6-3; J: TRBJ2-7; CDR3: CASSYEKGGSGEQYF; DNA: TGTGCCAGCAGTTACGAGAAAGGGGGTTCCGGCGAGCAGTACTTC
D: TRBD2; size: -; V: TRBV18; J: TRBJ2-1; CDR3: CASSPSLAGNEQFF; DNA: TGTGCCAGCTCACCATCACTAGCGGGTAATGAGCAGTTCTTC
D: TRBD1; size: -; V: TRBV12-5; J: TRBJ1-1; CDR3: CASGSGQGYTEAFF; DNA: TGTGCTAGTGGTTCAGGACAGGGTTACACTGAAGCTTTCTTT
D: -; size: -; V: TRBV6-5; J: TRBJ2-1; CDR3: CASSYEGLAHNEQFF; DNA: TGTGCCAGCAGTTACGAGGGGTTAGCCCACAATGAGCAGTTCTTC
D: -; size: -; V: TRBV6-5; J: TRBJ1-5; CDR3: CASREVDGSNQPQHF; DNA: TGTGCCAGCAGGGAGGTGGACGGGAGCAATCAGCCCCAGCATTTT
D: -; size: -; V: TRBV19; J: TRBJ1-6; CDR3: CASSPRDAYNSPLHF; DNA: TGTGCCAGTAGTCCCCGGGACGCGTATAATTCACCCCTCCACTTT
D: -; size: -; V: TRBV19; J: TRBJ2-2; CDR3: CASSIRSGELFF; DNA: TGTGCCAGTAGTATAAGGTCCGGGGAGCTGTTTTTT
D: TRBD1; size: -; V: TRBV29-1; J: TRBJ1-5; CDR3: CSAGTGNQPQHF; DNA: TGCAGCGCCGGGACAGGGAATCAGCCCCAGCATTTT
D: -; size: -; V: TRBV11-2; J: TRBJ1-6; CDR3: CASSPLGGGNSPLHF; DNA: TGTGCCAGCAGCCCCCTTGGGGGGGGTAATTCACCCCTCCACTTT
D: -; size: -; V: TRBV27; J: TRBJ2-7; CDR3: CASSFKQGLPSYEQYF; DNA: TGTGCCAGCAGTTTCAAACAGGGCCTTCCTTCCTACGAGCAGTACTTC
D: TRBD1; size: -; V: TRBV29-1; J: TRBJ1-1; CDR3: CSAGGEAFF; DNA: TGCAGCGCAGGGGGTGAAGCTTTCTTT
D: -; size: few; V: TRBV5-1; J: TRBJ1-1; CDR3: CASSFSGDATEAFF; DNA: TGCGCCAGCAGCTTTTCCGGGGACGCCACTGAAGCTTTCTTT
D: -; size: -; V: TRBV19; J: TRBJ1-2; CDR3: CATSGPTGYGYTF; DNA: TGTGCCACCTCTGGGCCCACGGGCTATGGCTACACCTTC
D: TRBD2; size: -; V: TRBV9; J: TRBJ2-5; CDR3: CASSGTSGSFETQYF; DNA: TGTGCCAGCAGCGGGACTAGCGGGAGTTTCGAGACCCAGTACTTC
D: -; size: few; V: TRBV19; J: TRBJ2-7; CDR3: CASSLQVGAWYEQYF; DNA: TGTGCCAGTAGTCTCCAGGTCGGCGCGTGGTACGAGCAGTACTTC
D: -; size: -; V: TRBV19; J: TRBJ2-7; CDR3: CASSRAVAGSDEQYF; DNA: TGTGCCAGTAGTAGGGCAGTGGCAGGGAGCGACGAGCAGTACTTC
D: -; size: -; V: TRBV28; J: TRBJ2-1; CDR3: CASSLFSGGNNEQFF; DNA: TGTGCCAGCAGTTTGTTCAGCGGCGGAAACAATGAGCAGTTCTTC
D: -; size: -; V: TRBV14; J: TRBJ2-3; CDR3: CASRRGIVDTDTQYF; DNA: TGTGCCAGCAGACGGGGGATAGTCGACACGGATACGCAGTATTTT
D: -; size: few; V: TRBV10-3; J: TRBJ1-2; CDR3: CAAGGYTF; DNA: TGTGCCGCCGGTGGCTACACCTTC
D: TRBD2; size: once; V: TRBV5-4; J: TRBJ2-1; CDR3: CASSFSGGARNEQFF; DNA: TGTGCCAGCAGCTTTAGCGGGGGGGCCAGAAATGAGCAGTTCTTC
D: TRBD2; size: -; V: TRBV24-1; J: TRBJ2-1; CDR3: CATSDSTSGRGTYNEQFF; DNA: TGTGCCACCAGTGACTCGACCTCGGGGAGGGGAACCTACAATGAGCAGTTCTTC
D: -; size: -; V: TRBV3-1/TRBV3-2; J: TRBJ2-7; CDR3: CASSQTHHPREQYF; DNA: TGTGCCAGCAGCCAGACCCATCACCCTAGGGAGCAGTACTTC
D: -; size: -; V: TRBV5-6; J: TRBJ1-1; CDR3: CASSSPAGVVTEAFF; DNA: TGTGCCAGCAGCTCCCCGGCAGGGGTGGTGACTGAAGCTTTCTTT
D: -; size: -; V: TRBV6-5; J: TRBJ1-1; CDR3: CASSYGNRLGSAFF; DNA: TGTGCCAGCAGTTACGGGAACAGGTTGGGAAGCGCTTTCTTT
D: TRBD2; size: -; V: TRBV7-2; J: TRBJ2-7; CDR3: CASSLELSGAYEQYF; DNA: TGTGCCAGCAGCTTAGAGCTTAGCGGGGCCTACGAGCAGTACTTC
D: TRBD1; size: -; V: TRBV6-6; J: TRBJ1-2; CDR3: CASRKGAEGYTF; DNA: TGTGCCAGCAGGAAGGGGGCGGAAGGCTACACCTTC
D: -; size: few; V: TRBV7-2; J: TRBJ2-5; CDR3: CASSLLPERGTQYF; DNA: TGTGCCAGCAGCTTATTGCCTGAGAGGGGGACCCAGTACTTC
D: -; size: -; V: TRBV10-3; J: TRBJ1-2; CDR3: CAISETSKTVNYGYTF; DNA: TGTGCCATCAGTGAGACTTCTAAGACAGTTAACTATGGCTACACCTTC
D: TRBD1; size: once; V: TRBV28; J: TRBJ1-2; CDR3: CASSLPDRGLDGYTF; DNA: TGTGCCAGCAGTTTACCCGACAGGGGACTGGATGGCTACACCTTC
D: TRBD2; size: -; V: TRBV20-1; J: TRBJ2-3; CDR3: CSASRGGGTDTQYF; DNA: TGCAGTGCTAGTCGGGGAGGGGGCACAGATACGCAGTATTTT
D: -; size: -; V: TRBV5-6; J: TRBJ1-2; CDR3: CASSLGGAVGYTF; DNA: TGTGCCAGCAGCTTGGGTGGGGCGGTCGGCTACACCTTC
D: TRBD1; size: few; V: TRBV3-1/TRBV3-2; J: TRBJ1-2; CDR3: CASSSRTGSGNYGYTF; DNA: TGTGCCAGCAGCTCCCGGACAGGGTCGGGTAACTATGGCTACACCTTC
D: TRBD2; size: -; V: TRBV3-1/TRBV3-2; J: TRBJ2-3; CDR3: CASSQIRGGQKDTQYF; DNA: TGTGCCAGCAGCCAAATCCGGGGGGGCCAGAAAGATACGCAGTATTTT
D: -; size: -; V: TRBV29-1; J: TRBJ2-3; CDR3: CSVVVTRGVDTQYF; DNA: TGCAGCGTGGTGGTGACGAGGGGCGTAGATACGCAGTATTTT
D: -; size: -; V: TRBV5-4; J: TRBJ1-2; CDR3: CASSGVEGYTF; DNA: TGTGCCAGCAGCGGGGTGGAGGGCTACACCTTC
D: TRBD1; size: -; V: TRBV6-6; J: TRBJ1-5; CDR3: CASSYRGLGQPQHF; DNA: TGTGCCAGCAGTTATAGGGGGCTGGGACAGCCCCAGCATTTT
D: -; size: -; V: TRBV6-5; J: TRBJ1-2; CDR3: CASSWDVGSYGYTF; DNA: TGTGCCAGCAGTTGGGACGTGGGCAGCTATGGCTACACCTTC
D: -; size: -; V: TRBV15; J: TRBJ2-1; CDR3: CATSTDPNNEQFF; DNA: TGTGCCACCAGCACGGACCCGAACAATGAGCAGTTCTTC
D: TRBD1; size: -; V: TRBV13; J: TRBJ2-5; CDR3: CASSPRTGQETQYF; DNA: TGTGCCAGCAGCCCACGGACAGGCCAAGAGACCCAGTACTTC